This TCR beta chain comes out of a study of T-cell reconstitution after alpha-beta-depleted transplantation in children. Germline loops: CDR1 DFQATT, CDR2 SNEGSKA (reference sequence). The CDR3 is 14 residues long. V was shortened by 2 bases and J by 4 bases, with 15 bases between the two germline ends. Broader study findings: Approximately two months post-transplant, alpha-beta T cells reportedly originated from several hundred expanded graft clones.

Unique molecular identifiers were incorporated into the prepared TCRbeta library. TCRdb processed the PCR reads anew with MiXCR; each CDR3 protein has one entry. Here the sample spans about 340,000 distinct CDR3 sequences, around 15% being singletons. There are a few counts of this clonotype. Its antigen is as yet unknown. The source material was PBMCs, mostly from graft donor cells, sampled 360 days after TCRalphabeta/CD19-depleted stem cell transplant. This receptor was identified in a male patient aged 2-15 years who had a stem cell transplant for acute lymphoblastic leukemia, so the T cells may come from the graft donor. This chain uses TRBV20-1 with TRBJ2-7; a possible D gene is TRBD1 (5 bases). CDR3 DNA: TGCAGTGCTAGATTCCCGCCAGGGTTATACGAGCAGTACTTC. Its translation is CSARFPPGLYEQYF.